The clone carrying this T cell receptor beta chain was observed at least ten times. Its antigen is still unknown. The record originates from a study of T cells after yellow fever vaccination. Study-level background: The fractions with low cell numbers were processed using SMART-Seq v4 Ultra Low Input. Study-wide results and caveats: Primary-vaccination clones mostly resurfaced post-booster (96% CD4, more than 80% CD8).

This CDR3 has 16 amino acids. Germline lookup yields CDR1 SGHTA and CDR2 FQGNSA. V was trimmed by 2 bases and J by 4 bases, leaving 16 bases between them. 5'RACE template switching added a universal primer site and UMIs to TCR cDNA. TCRdb independently ran MiXCR on the 5' RACE reads; one entry per CDR3 protein. This table holds approximately 110,000 distinct CDR3 sequences, around 8% found once. V gene TRBV7-2 combines with J gene TRBJ2-3; possibly TRBD1 for D (6 bases). This clonotype originated in a man between 25 and 39 years old who received the YFV17D yellow fever vaccine. The material was CD8+ T cells sorted from PBMCs, obtained 45 days after the yellow fever booster vaccination. The CDR3 nucleotides read TGTGCCAGCAGCTTATCCCTGGGGGCAGCGGCAGATACGCAGTATTTT. This gives the protein CASSLSLGAAADTQYF.